The 31 T cell receptor beta chains in this list originate from one sample, sequenced in a study of T cells in Graves' hyperthyroidism and ophthalmopathy (dated by TCRdb to about 2019). Library construction relied on multiplex PCR. The reads were generated on an Illumina HiSeq 2000. TCR beta CDR3 regions were amplified from RNA transcripts. The first round of RT-PCR for the TCR CDR3 was performed with the HTBI primer set and the Qiagen OneStep RT-PCR kit. In-frame beta chains were kept once TCRdb had trimmed the public reads at Q25 with fastp and called clones with MiXCR. Rows matching on CDR3 protein sequence are summarized as one entry with the most common DNA and genes. This sample lists about 290,000 distinct CDR3 sequences; approximately 15% were detected once. The ten largest clones take up over 45% of the sample. The sequencing input was blood. The source is an older woman with Graves' ophthalmopathy.

This clonotype came up many times. The chain has TRBV5-1 and TRBJ1-2; 8 nucleotides align to TRBD1. The V gene's germline CDR1 is SGHRS and CDR2 YFSETQ. The CDR3 runs 15 residues. V shed 3 bases, J shed 5 bases, and the junction held 9 bases outside the gene matches. CDR3 loop: CASSSGGQAPYGYTF. As DNA, the CDR3 is TGCGCCAGCAGCTCGGGGGGACAGGCACCATATGGCTACACCTTC.

This clonotype appeared many times. The chain has TRBV18 and TRBJ2-5; a weak D match, TRBD2 (6 bases). The CDR3 has 14 amino acids. Germline CDR1 and CDR2: KGHSH and LQKENI. Trimming left V 3 bases short and J 2 bases short, with 10 bases between. The CDR3: CASSPQGLQETQYF. For the CDR3, the DNA is TGTGCCAGCTCACCTCAGGGACTTCAAGAGACCCAGTACTTC.

This chain connects TRBV6-2 or TRBV6-3 to TRBJ2-1, with 15 positions matching TRBD2. CDR1 and CDR2 (germline): MNHEY, SVGEGT. V lost 5 bases to trimming and J lost 4 bases; unmatched junction nucleotides: 6. The CDR3 spans 17 residues. The CDR3 region is CASSRTSGGAGYNEQFF. DNA of the CDR3: TGTGCCAGCAGTCGGACTAGCGGGGGGGCTGGGTACAATGAGCAGTTCTTC.

This clonotype has at least ten counts. The rearrangement joins TRBV2 to TRBJ1-2; D might be TRBD1 (5 bases). The V end lost 7 bases, the J end lost 3 bases, and 21 bases lay between the germline ends. CDR3 length: 16 amino acids. Per the germline V gene, CDR1 is SNHLY and CDR2 is FYNNEI. The CDR3 bases are TGTGCCAGCAAAAGGGATACGGCCGGGGCCGACTATGGCTACACCTTC. Its translation is CASKRDTAGADYGYTF.

The table lists this clonotype with many counts. The chain recombines TRBV11-2 with TRBJ2-7, with 12 bases identical to TRBD2. CDR3 length equals 15 residues. Germline loops: CDR1 SGHAT, CDR2 FQNNGV. Trimming took 5 bases from V and 4 from J; bases not matched to a gene: 6. DNA of the CDR3: TGTGCCAGCAGCCAGACTAGCGGGGGACCATACGAGCAGTACTTC. Protein: CASSQTSGGPYEQYF.

This clonotype showed up many times. The rearrangement joins TRBV5-1 to TRBJ2-7; 7 positions agree with TRBD2. This CDR3 has 15 amino acids. V gave up 0 bases and J gave up 3 bases; unmatched junction bases: 6. The germline gives CDR1 SGHRS, CDR2 YFSETQ. The CDR3 bases are TGCGCCAGCAGCTTGGAGGCAGCGGGGTACTACGAGCAGTACTTC. Translation: CASSLEAAGYYEQYF.

This clonotype was observed a single time. The chain employs TRBV5-4 and TRBJ2-3; TRBD2 aligns across 8 bases. This CDR3 has 16 residues. Germline trimming cut 4 bases from V and 0 bases from J; bases unmatched to any gene: 7. Germline-derived CDR1 and CDR2 are SGHNT and YYREEE (reference sequence). The CDR3 is CASSTLAGGSTDTQYF. The CDR3 DNA reads TGTGCCAGCAGCACCCTGGCGGGGGGTAGCACAGATACGCAGTATTTT. The full variable domain, in which reference TRBV5-4 and TRBJ2-3 provide the parts outside the CDR3, is ETGVTQSPTHLIKTRGQQVTLRCSSQSGHNTVSWYQQALGQGPQFIFQYYREEENGRGNFPPRFSGLQFPNYSSELNVNALELDDSALYLCASSTLAGGSTDTQYFGPGTRLTVL.

With regard to this clonotype: Being one base from a much bigger clone, this may be a read error. The DNA is left out, because the CDR3 cannot be placed on it with certainty; the CDR3 is given as TCRdb lists it. The CDR3 loop is CAGSLAGNYGCTF. The V and J genes are TRBV11-2 and TRBJ1-2; the DNA was not compared with TRBD1, the D call given in the table. Germline assignment: CDR1 SGHAT and CDR2 FQNNGV. A total of 13 residues make up the CDR3, ends included.

This clonotype appeared a few times. The J gene is TRBJ1-2, the V gene TRBV3-1; possible D gene TRBD1, 6 bases. Germline CDR1 LGHDT, CDR2 YNNKEL (reference sequence). CDR3 length: 15 residues. Between the trimmed V and J ends, which lost 0 bases and 4 bases, there was a span of 12 bases. CDR3 DNA sequence: TGTGCCAGCAGCCAAGATACCAGGGGCGGCTATGGCTACACCTTC. Its protein is CASSQDTRGGYGYTF.

The sample holds many counts of this clonotype. The rearrangement joins TRBV7-2 to TRBJ2-7; D is ambiguous. This CDR3 has 11 residues. Germline lookup yields CDR1 SGHTA and CDR2 FQGNSA. The V and J ends lost 4 bases and 4 bases respectively, with 5 bases between them. The DNA for the CDR3 is TGTGCCAGCAGCTCCCATTACGAGCAGTACTTC. It is translated as CASSSHYEQYF. Combining the CDR3 with reference TRBV7-2 and TRBJ2-7 gives the whole variable domain GAGVSQSPSNKVTEKGKDVELRCDPISGHTALYWYRQSLGQGLEFLIYFQGNSAPDKSGLPSDRFSAERTGGSVSTLTIQRTQQEDSAVYLCASSSHYEQYFGPGTRLTVT.

Ten or more counts support this clonotype. The chain couples TRBV20-1 to TRBJ1-1; D gene unclear. CDR1 DFQATT and CDR2 SNEGSKA come from the germline V gene (reference sequence). CDR3 length: 12 residues. CDR3 sequence: CSVSTMNTEAFF. CDR3 DNA sequence: TGCAGCGTTTCGACTATGAACACTGAAGCTTTCTTT.

The J gene is TRBJ1-5, the V gene TRBV19; no firm D call. Germline V gives CDR1 LNHDA, CDR2 SQIVND (reference sequence). The length of the CDR3 is 13 residues. Between the trimmed V and J ends, which lost 2 bases and 7 bases, there was a span of 9 bases. This CDR3 reads CASSISTPQPQHF. The CDR3 DNA reads as TGTGCCAGTAGTATATCAACTCCGCAGCCCCAGCATTTT.

This clonotype was counted many times. J is TRBJ2-1 and V is TRBV27; 8 bases agree with TRBD2. Trimming cost V 5 bases and J 5 bases; bases outside gene matches: 8. The CDR3 has 15 residues. CDR1 is MNHEY and CDR2 is SMNVEV in the germline V gene (reference sequence). DNA of the CDR3: TGTGCCAGCAGTATTAGACTAGCGCCCCACAATGAGCAGTTCTTC. Residues: CASSIRLAPHNEQFF.

The chain recombines TRBV20-1 with TRBJ2-7; D remains ambiguous. Germline values: CDR1 DFQATT, CDR2 SNEGSKA (reference sequence). The CDR3 is 12 residues long. V lost 0 bases and J 4 bases, leaving 7 bases between the germline ends. CDR3 in DNA: TGCAGTGCTAGAGATCTCAAATACGAGCAGTACTTC. This encodes CSARDLKYEQYF.

This clonotype was seen ten or more times. V is TRBV6-2 or TRBV6-3 and J is TRBJ2-2; possibly TRBD2 for D (6 bases). Germline CDR1 MNHEY, CDR2 SVGEGT. V shed 3 bases and J shed 6 bases, with 11 bases lying between them. This CDR3 spans 14 amino acids. The CDR3 DNA reads TGTGCCAGCAGTTATCCCTGGGGGGCCGGGGAGCTGTTTTTT. Amino acids: CASSYPWGAGELFF.

This clonotype was detected only a few times. V is TRBV20-1 and J is TRBJ1-1; unclear D gene. V lost 6 bases and J 11 bases, leaving 16 bases between the germline ends. CDR1 DFQATT and CDR2 SNEGSKA come from the germline V gene (reference sequence). This CDR3 is built from 11 residues. Written as DNA, the CDR3 is TGCAGTGCACACCGCAACTCGGTGGCTTTCTTT. This translates into CSAHRNSVAFF.

The V call is TRBV9, the J call TRBJ2-2, with 7 bases lining up with TRBD2. This CDR3 contains 16 residues. Trimming at V came to 6 bases and at J to 0 bases, leaving 8 bases not matched to a gene. Germline values: CDR1 SGDLS, CDR2 YYNGEE. Here the CDR3 reads CASNQLANSNTGELFF. The CDR3 bases are TGTGCCAGCAACCAACTAGCGAACTCGAACACCGGGGAGCTGTTTTTT.

Concerning this clonotype itself: One end of the junction is discordant with germline, which a read error may explain. J is TRBJ1-1 and V is TRBV9, with TRBD1 as a possible D gene (6 bases). This CDR3 has 16 residues. The germline CDR1 and CDR2 sequences are SGDLS and YYNGEE. As DNA, the CDR3 is TGTGCCAGCAACGTAGGGGGGGGCAGAGAGAACACTGAAGCTTTCTTT. Amino acid sequence: CASNVGGGRENTEAFF.

This clonotype appeared many times. This rearrangement joins TRBV28 to TRBJ2-7; D unresolved. Germline-derived CDR1 and CDR2 are MDHEN and SYDVKM. This CDR3 region has 16 residues. V shed 6 bases and J shed 2 bases, with 20 bases lying between them. The chain's CDR3 is CASRTTLGPLPYEQYF. CDR3 in DNA: TGTGCCAGCAGGACCACCCTCGGACCGCTACCCTACGAGCAGTACTTC.

This rearrangement joins TRBV20-1 to TRBJ2-5; tentative D call: TRBD2 (6 bases). CDR1 and CDR2 from the germline V gene are DFQATT and SNEGSKA (reference sequence). CDR3 length equals 15 residues. Trimming left V 6 bases short and J 6 bases short, with 23 bases between. The DNA for the CDR3 is TGCAGTGCCACTAGCTCTGCCGCCTCTTTACAGACCCAGTACTTC. Protein: CSATSSAASLQTQYF.

There are a few counts of this clonotype. This chain links TRBV29-1 with TRBJ2-5; 10 bases match TRBD1. The germline V gene encodes CDR1 SQVTM and CDR2 ANQGSEA. Trimming took 4 bases from V and 4 from J; bases not matched to a gene: 6. This CDR3 contains 14 residues. The chain's CDR3 is CSVGGQGRGETQYF. CDR3 in DNA: TGCAGCGTTGGGGGACAGGGGAGGGGAGAGACCCAGTACTTC.

This chain joins TRBV14 and TRBJ2-1, with 8 bases that match TRBD2. There are 16 residues in the CDR3. Looked up from germline, CDR1 is SGHDN and CDR2 is FVKESK. V shed 2 bases and J 6 bases; nucleotides not matched to a gene: 9. The CDR3 nucleotides are TGTGCCAGCAGCCAACGGTGGAGCGGGAGATTCAATGAGCAGTTCTTC. This sequence encodes CASSQRWSGRFNEQFF.

This clonotype was recorded once. The chain employs TRBV6-2 or TRBV6-3 and TRBJ2-1, with D perhaps TRBD1 or TRBD2 (6 bases each). This CDR3 is 15 amino acids long. Germline V CDR1 and CDR2: MNHEY, SVGEGT. V was shortened by 2 bases and J by 3 bases, with 11 bases between the two germline ends. CDR3 loop: CASSYPGAFYNEQFF. For the CDR3, the DNA is TGTGCCAGCAGTTACCCGGGGGCTTTCTACAATGAGCAGTTCTTC.

The V gene is TRBV11-3, the J gene TRBJ2-2, with D perhaps matching TRBD2 (7 bases). The V gene's germline CDR1 is SGHNT and CDR2 YENEEA. CDR3 length equals 16 residues. Trimming took off 4 bases at V and 7 bases at J, with 19 bases between the two ends. CDR3 sequence: CASSSLSQGRVGELFF. CDR3 DNA sequence: TGTGCCAGCAGCTCCTTGTCCCAGGGGAGGGTCGGGGAGCTGTTTTTT. Full variable domain (missing parts from reference TRBV11-3 and TRBJ2-2): EAGVVQSPRYKIIEKKQPVAFWCNPISGHNTLYWYLQNLGQGPELLIRYENEEAVDDSQLPKDRFSAERLKGVDSTLKIQPAELGDSAVYLCASSSLSQGRVGELFFGEGSRLTVL.

This clonotype was picked up one time. The rearrangement uses TRBV19 and TRBJ1-1; D remains unclear. The CDR3 has 15 amino acids. The germline V gene has CDR1 LNHDA and CDR2 SQIVND (reference sequence). V lost 1 base and J lost 1, with 10 bases in between. Written as DNA, the CDR3 is TGTGCCAGTAGTATAGTTCCCCTAACGAACACTGAAGCTTTCTTT. Translation: CASSIVPLTNTEAFF.

This clonotype was seen many times. This chain joins TRBV5-1 and TRBJ1-3; D not certain. Trimming cost V 0 bases and J 6 bases, with 13 bases left between them. Germline V gives CDR1 SGHRS, CDR2 YFSETQ. The CDR3 runs to 15 residues. The CDR3 region is CASSLVPGSENTIYF. CDR3 nucleotides: TGCGCCAGCAGCTTGGTCCCGGGAAGCGAAAACACCATATATTTT.

The CDR3 is CASSQAGGTNTGELFF. The CDR3 DNA reads TGCGCCAGCAGCCAAGCGGGAGGGACAAACACCGGGGAGCTGTTTTTT. V gene TRBV4-3 combines with J gene TRBJ2-2; 8 bases map to TRBD2. The CDR3 spans 16 residues. Germline trimming cut 1 base from V and 2 bases from J; bases unmatched to any gene: 3. Germline values: CDR1 LGHNA, CDR2 YSLEER.

The rearrangement uses TRBV6-2 or TRBV6-3 and TRBJ2-1, with D maybe TRBD2 (7 bases). The J call may be wrong; the DNA end is better matched by TRBJ2-7. Germline CDR1 is MNHEY and CDR2 is SVGEGT. The CDR3 consists of 15 residues. CDR3 coding DNA: TGTGCCAGCAGCGACGAGGGGGAGGGCCGGAATGAGCAGTACTTC. It codes for CASSDEGEGRNEQYF.

This clonotype was detected a few times. The rearrangement joins TRBV4-1 to TRBJ2-7; TRBD1 matches at 11 bases. Looked up from germline, CDR1 is MGHRA and CDR2 is YSYEKL. This CDR3 spans 16 amino acids. With 5 bases clipped from V and 7 bases from J, the junction kept 13 bases outside the gene matches. DNA for the CDR3: TGCGCCAGCAGCGCGGGCCTGGACAGGGGGCTGGGTGAGCAGTACTTC. Its protein is CASSAGLDRGLGEQYF.

This clonotype has a count of ten or more. This chain uses TRBV28 with TRBJ2-7; 11 nucleotides align to TRBD2. The CDR3 is 16 amino acids. Germline trimming cut 5 bases from V and 3 bases from J; bases unmatched to any gene: 9. Germline values: CDR1 MDHEN, CDR2 SYDVKM. CDR3: CASSTSGSSLIYEQYF. In DNA, the CDR3 is TGTGCCAGCAGTACTAGCGGGAGCTCCCTTATCTACGAGCAGTACTTC.

The chain carries TRBV29-1 and TRBJ1-2; perhaps TRBD1 as D (5 bases). This CDR3 has 14 residues. Germline-derived CDR1 and CDR2 are SQVTM and ANQGSEA. V lost 7 bases to trimming and J lost 8 bases, with 23 bases between them. The CDR3 DNA reads as TGCAGCGCCGTAGGCGGGTGGGACTATGACGGCTACACCTTC. This gives the protein CSAVGGWDYDGYTF. The full variable domain, with the rest looked up from reference TRBV29-1 and TRBJ1-2, is SAVISQKPSRDICQRGTSLTIQCQVDSQVTMMFWYRQQPGQSLTLIATANQGSEATYESGFVIDKFPISRPNLTFSTLTVSNMSPEDSSIYLCSAVGGWDYDGYTFGSGTRLTVV.